This T cell receptor (beta chain) was sequenced during a study of beta chain features in type 1 diabetes (dated 2018 in TCRdb). For the wider study: No differences in mean age, gender distribution, total cell number or subset yield were found between patients and healthy donors. Regulatory and stem cell-like memory subsets were obtained from only 8 patients and about eight healthy donors, while naive and central memory subsets were obtained from all 30 or so donors. A total of 107,917,701 sorted cells were examined across all samples, and RNA yield correlated strongly with the number of cells per subset. The study compared TCRB repertoires of sorted circulating CD4+ T cell subsets between recently diagnosed type 1 diabetes patients and matched healthy donors.

Taken from the germline V gene, the CDR1 and CDR2 loops are MNHEY and SVGAGI. Measured from the cysteine to the phenylalanine, the CDR3 is 13 residues long. Kept here is only the CDR3 DNA, which spans 39 bases and is read in frame from base 1. The High Capacity cDNA Reverse Transcription Kit was used to reverse transcribe all of the isolated RNA, meaning that expressed TCRB transcripts were what got sequenced. Deep immunoSEQ sequencing was applied to naive, central memory and regulatory T cell samples, giving an average of about 3.57 million total reads per sample. Sorted cells were lysed in RLT buffer and RNA was extracted with DNase-treated RNeasy Micro or Mini kits, depending on cell number. To prevent cross-contamination, each cell subset was processed individually, whereas patient and healthy donor samples were processed jointly. The immunoSEQ multiplex PCR was used to amplify TCRB sequences from cDNA, generating 87-bp fragments that spanned the CDR3 region. Amplicons were sequenced on the Illumina HiSeq platform. The published analysis was carried out like this. PCR bias was computationally corrected using synthetic template baselines, reads within Hamming distance 2 were collapsed, and singletons that could not be merged were discarded. Reads were aligned to IMGT to assign V, D and J genes, CDR3 length, and insertions or deletions at six rearrangement sites. Within each subset, clonotype counts were normalized to sorted cell number, after which true diversity and Gini coefficients were computed with the tcR R package. Repertoire sharing was quantified using the overlap coefficient calculated on TCRB nucleotide sequences. Not all clones reach the TCRdb copy of this immuneACCESS table, which keeps in-frame sequences only. Checked studies attribute under half of the gap to unresolved V genes and leave the rest unexplained. D and trimming were read from the DNA, whereas the V and J calls and clone size are those reported in that table. This sample holds about 140,000 clones; approximately 10% were observed only once. The ten largest clones capture 0.5% to 0.65% of the sample.

The research as a whole found: The naive, central memory and regulatory TCRB repertoires appeared to resemble one another more closely among patients than among healthy donors. Fewer insertions and more nucleotide deletions at VDJ recombination sites were observed in patients with type 1 diabetes, implying thymic rearrangement abnormalities. Because cDNA rather than genomic DNA was sequenced, highly expressing activated cells could have been over-represented, although no difference in activation and CD3 levels was found between groups. HLA sub-analyses involved small numbers of individuals, so any influence of HLA type on TCRB rearrangement remained unresolved. A moderate but significant shortening of TCRB CDR3 length was observed in type 1 diabetes patients in all four CD4+ subsets. Shorter templates might be favored by PCR, yet because patient and control samples were amplified and corrected together, any such skew would affect both groups equally.

This clone has only a few counts. Its specific antigen is unknown. Germline and junction disagree at one end, which may indicate a read error. Each donor gave one peripheral blood draw, averaging approximately 0.12 L, which was collected into heparinised tubes. Using a panel that included CD45RO, CCR7, CD25, CD127, CD95 and CD27, naive, central memory, regulatory and stem cell-like memory CD4+ T cells were sorted on a BD FACSAria II. Purity was above 95% for every sorted population. PBMCs were separated immediately by Lymphoprep density gradient centrifugation and were stained directly, without being cultured. To minimize batch effects, samples were stained and sorted in pairs, one healthy donor with one patient per experiment.

The sequencing input was central memory CD4+ T cells from blood. The chain is made from TRBV6-5 and TRBJ2-5; TRBD2 might be the D gene, on 6 matching bases. The source of this sequence is a woman aged 35 to 49 in good health. The CDR3 region reads CAISGTLEETQYF. The sequence in DNA is TGTGCCATCAGTGGGACTCTCGAGGAGACCCAGTACTTC.